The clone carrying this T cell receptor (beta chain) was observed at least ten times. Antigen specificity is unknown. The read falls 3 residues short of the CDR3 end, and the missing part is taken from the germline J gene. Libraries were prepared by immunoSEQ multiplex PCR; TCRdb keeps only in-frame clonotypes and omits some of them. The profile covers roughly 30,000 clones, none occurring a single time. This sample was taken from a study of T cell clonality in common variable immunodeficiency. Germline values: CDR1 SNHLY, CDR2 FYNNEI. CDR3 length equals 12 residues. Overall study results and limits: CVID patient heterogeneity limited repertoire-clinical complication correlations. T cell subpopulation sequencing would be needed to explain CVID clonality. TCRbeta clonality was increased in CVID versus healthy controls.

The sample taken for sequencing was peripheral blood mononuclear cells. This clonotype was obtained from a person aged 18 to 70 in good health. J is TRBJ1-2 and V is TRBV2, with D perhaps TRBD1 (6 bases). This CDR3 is CASRVTGKGYTF. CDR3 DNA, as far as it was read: TGTGCCAGCAGAGTTACAGGGAAAGGC.